The 30 T cell receptor beta chains given below trace back to one sample, sequenced in a study of blood T cell repertoires in COVID-19. Using immunoSEQ multiplex PCR, the repertoire was profiled, and TCRdb retains in-frame clones only, with some absent. The sample has under 300,000 clones, 81% seen once. Sequences were obtained from peripheral blood. The receptors stem from a woman aged 60 to 75 with active or convalescent COVID-19.

As DNA, the CDR3 is TGCGCCAGCAGCGTGGGGGAGGCGGACGGGGAGCTGTTTTTT. Translating it yields CASSVGEADGELFF. This chain joins TRBV4-1 and TRBJ2-2, with D perhaps matching TRBD2 (6 bases). Per the germline V gene, CDR1 is MGHRA and CDR2 is YSYEKL. This CDR3 spans 14 amino acids. The V gene lost 5 bases and the J gene lost 7 bases, with 14 bases spanning the gap.

The V and J genes are TRBV4-2 and TRBJ2-2; the match to TRBD2 covers 11 bases. This CDR3 has 21 amino acids. The germline V gene has CDR1 LGHNA and CDR2 YNFKEQ. The trim removed 0 bases at V and 1 base at J, leaving 13 bases unmatched. Here the CDR3 reads CASSQDGLTSGVRMNTGELFF. In nucleotides, the CDR3 is TGTGCCAGCAGCCAAGATGGCCTGACTAGCGGGGTTCGAATGAACACCGGGGAGCTGTTTTTT.

This chain connects TRBV19 to TRBJ1-4; D is undetermined. Trimming shortened V by 9 bases and J by 4 bases, and 18 bases separated the two germline ends. Germline CDR1 and CDR2: LNHDA and SQIVND (reference sequence). There are 15 residues in the CDR3. CDR3 amino acids: CASHDQRLVNEKLFF. DNA of the CDR3: TGTGCCAGCCATGACCAGAGACTAGTTAATGAAAAACTGTTTTTT. The full variable domain, its missing parts supplied by reference TRBV19 and TRBJ1-4, is DGGITQSPKYLFRKEGQNVTLSCEQNLNHDAMYWYRQDPGQGLRLIYYSQIVNDFQKGDIAEGYSVSREKKESFPLTVTSAQKNPTAFYLCASHDQRLVNEKLFFGSGTQLSVL.

The chain combines TRBV10-3 with TRBJ2-1; 12 bases match TRBD2. The CDR3 is 15 residues long. The V gene end was trimmed by 6 bases and the J gene end by 1 base; junction bases not matched to a gene: 1. Looked up from germline, CDR1 is ENHRY and CDR2 is SYGVKD. CDR3 bases: TGTGCCATCAGAGGGACTAGCGGGTCCTACAATGAGCAGTTCTTC. As protein: CAIRGTSGSYNEQFF.

The chain couples TRBV11-3 to TRBJ2-7, with a weak D call TRBD2 (5 bases). There are 14 residues in the CDR3. V was trimmed by 8 bases and J by 0 bases, leaving 14 bases between them. The germline gives CDR1 SGHNT, CDR2 YENEEA. The CDR3 coding sequence is TGTGCCAGCTCCGAAGGAGGCGGCTCCTACGAGCAGTACTTC. The encoded protein is CASSEGGGSYEQYF.

This chain uses TRBV15 with TRBJ1-2; D gene unclear. Germline CDR1 and CDR2: LNHNV and YYDKDF (reference sequence). The CDR3 extends over 17 amino acids. V was pared by 1 base and J by 4 bases, with 19 bases between. The CDR3 nucleotides are TGTGCCACCAGCAGAGTATTGAGGGCCTGGTTTGCCTATGGCTACACCTTC. The encoded protein is CATSRVLRAWFAYGYTF.

V and J are TRBV5-1 and TRBJ1-1, with D possibly matching TRBD1 (6 bases). Looked up from germline, CDR1 is SGHRS and CDR2 is YFSETQ. CDR3 length: 16 residues. V was trimmed by 0 bases and J by 4 bases, leaving 16 bases between them. For the CDR3, the DNA is TGCGCCAGCAGCTTGGGTCAGGGGAGTTGGGGCACTGAAGCTTTCTTT. Amino acids: CASSLGQGSWGTEAFF. The full variable domain, rest sourced from reference TRBV5-1 and TRBJ1-1, is KAGVTQTPRYLIKTRGQQVTLSCSPISGHRSVSWYQQTPGQGLQFLFEYFSETQRNKGNFPGRFSGRQFSNSRSEMNVSTLELGDSALYLCASSLGQGSWGTEAFFGQGTRLTVV.

This rearrangement joins TRBV18 to TRBJ1-6; D is perhaps TRBD1 (6 bases). The CDR3 loop spans 16 amino acids. Trimming cost V 2 bases and J 7 bases, with 15 bases left between them. Per the germline V gene, CDR1 is KGHSH and CDR2 is LQKENI. CDR3 in amino acids: CASSPAGGAINSPLHF. DNA for the CDR3: TGTGCCAGCTCACCAGCGGGGGGCGCGATCAATTCACCCCTCCACTTT.

Concerning this clone: Other DNA sequences from this sample encode an identical CDR3 as well. CDR3 protein: CATSHRGLGEKLFF. DNA of the CDR3: TGTGCCACCAGCCACAGGGGGCTCGGGGAAAAACTGTTTTTT. The J gene is TRBJ1-4, the V gene TRBV15, with 9 bases identical to TRBD1. The CDR3 extends over 14 amino acids. V lost 5 bases and J lost 8; bases outside the gene matches: 6. Germline loops: CDR1 LNHNV, CDR2 YYDKDF (reference sequence). The whole variable domain, remainder taken from reference TRBV15 and TRBJ1-4, is DAMVIQNPRYQVTQFGKPVTLSCSQTLNHNVMYWYQQKSSQAPKLLFHYYDKDFNNEADTPDNFQSRRPNTSFCFLDIRSPGLGDTAMYLCATSHRGLGEKLFFGSGTQLSVL.

A few counts support this clone. The rearrangement joins TRBV2 to TRBJ1-1; the D gene is possibly TRBD1 (6 bases). CDR1 SNHLY and CDR2 FYNNEI come from the germline V gene. V was cut by 6 bases and J by 9 bases, with 11 bases left in between. The CDR3 totals 11 residues. CDR3 amino acids: CASSRDTQAFF. The CDR3 DNA reads TGTGCCAGCAGCCGGGACACCCAAGCTTTCTTT.

The genes are TRBV12-5 and TRBJ1-1; no reliable D call. Trimming shortened V by 7 bases and J by 5 bases, and 14 bases separated the two germline ends. The germline CDR1 and CDR2 sequences are LGHNT and FRNRAP. This CDR3 contains 13 residues. The CDR3: CASDPARVTEAFF. CDR3 DNA: TGTGCTAGTGACCCCGCCCGGGTTACTGAAGCTTTCTTT. Drawing the rest from reference TRBV12-5 and TRBJ1-1, the complete variable domain is DARVTQTPRHKVTEMGQEVTMRCQPILGHNTVFWYRQTMMQGLELLAYFRNRAPLDDSGMPKDRFSAEMPDATLATLKIQPSEPRDSAVYFCASDPARVTEAFFGQGTRLTVV.

The V call is TRBV6-5, the J call TRBJ1-5; TRBD1 matches 7 bases. The trim removed 8 bases at V and 4 bases at J, leaving 8 bases unmatched. Germline values: CDR1 MNHEY, CDR2 SVGAGI. This CDR3 has 14 residues. The CDR3 loop is CASSRQGPNQPQHF. In nucleotides, the CDR3 is TGTGCCAGCTCCCGACAGGGCCCGAATCAGCCCCAGCATTTT.

The chain is built from TRBV6-6 and TRBJ1-1; D is ambiguous. This CDR3 has 13 residues. The germline V and J ends were trimmed by 2 bases and 8 bases, with 12 bases remaining between them. Germline V CDR1 and CDR2: MNHNY, SVGAGI (reference sequence). CDR3 region: CASSYEAFTEAFF. CDR3 nucleotide sequence: TGTGCCAGCAGTTACGAAGCGTTCACGGAAGCTTTCTTT.

V gene TRBV6-2 or TRBV6-3 combines with J gene TRBJ1-5, with a possible D match to TRBD1 (5 bases). The germline V and J ends were trimmed by 0 bases and 0 bases, with 21 bases remaining between them. CDR1 is MNHEY and CDR2 is SVGEGT in the germline V gene. This CDR3 has 20 amino acids. CDR3 sequence (DNA): TGTGCCAGCAGTTACTCGATCGAGCGCTCAGGGCATTCTAGCAATCAGCCCCAGCATTTT. It encodes CASSYSIERSGHSSNQPQHF.

This clone was seen a single time. V and J are TRBV4-3 and TRBJ2-6; 7 bases agree with TRBD1. The germline CDR1 and CDR2 sequences are LGHNA and YSLEER. The CDR3 loop spans 18 amino acids. The ends lost 4 bases at V and 0 bases at J; junction bases unmatched: 9. This CDR3 reads CASSRVQGQYSGANVLTF. In DNA form, the CDR3 reads TGCGCCAGCAGCCGGGTACAGGGACAGTACTCTGGGGCCAACGTCCTGACTTTC.

This clone rates as medium-sized. The chain carries TRBV19 and TRBJ2-1; D might be TRBD2 (6 bases). Trimming removed 10 bases from V and 5 bases from J, with 15 bases in between. The CDR3 runs to 13 residues. CDR1 and CDR2 (germline): LNHDA, SQIVND (reference sequence). CDR3 amino acids: CATRGGANNEQFF. The CDR3 DNA sequence: TGTGCCACCCGGGGCGGGGCGAACAATGAGCAGTTCTTC.

The chain is built from TRBV19 and TRBJ2-2; TRBD2 agrees at 8 bases. The V and J ends lost 3 bases and 5 bases, in that order; junction bases with no gene match: 2. Looked up from germline, CDR1 is LNHDA and CDR2 is SQIVND (reference sequence). The CDR3 totals 14 residues. The CDR3 reads CASSIGGGTGELFF. The CDR3 region has the DNA TGTGCCAGTAGTATTGGCGGGGGGACCGGGGAGCTGTTTTTT.

The chain carries TRBV6-5 and TRBJ1-6; D gene unclear. The CDR3 covers 14 residues. Germline CDR1 and CDR2: MNHEY and SVGAGI. V was pared by 4 bases and J by 7 bases, with 11 bases between. The CDR3 DNA sequence: TGTGCCAGCAGTTCATTGTCGGGGAATTCACCCCTCCACTTT. This encodes CASSSLSGNSPLHF.

This clone was observed once. The chain joins TRBV6-5 to TRBJ2-7, with 9 bases fitting TRBD1. The CDR3 is 15 amino acids. J gave up 2 bases and V 4 bases, and 6 bases lay outside the gene matches. Germline values: CDR1 MNHEY, CDR2 SVGAGI. The CDR3 spells CASSWTGQGAYEQYF. The CDR3 DNA follows: TGTGCCAGCAGTTGGACGGGACAGGGAGCCTACGAGCAGTACTTC.

V is TRBV6-5 and J is TRBJ2-3; D is possibly TRBD1 (5 bases). Deletions cut 1 base from V and 2 bases from J, with 13 bases between. Germline lookup yields CDR1 MNHEY and CDR2 SVGAGI. The CDR3 has 16 residues. CDR3 DNA sequence: TGTGCCAGCAGTTACTTTACAGGCAGTCCCACAGATACGCAGTATTTT. Translating gives CASSYFTGSPTDTQYF.

The V gene is TRBV9, the J gene TRBJ1-2; D is ambiguous. The V and J ends lost 3 bases and 0 bases respectively, with 6 bases between them. Germline V CDR1 and CDR2: SGDLS, YYNGEE. The CDR3 has 13 amino acids. CDR3 sequence reads: CASSATTNYGYTF. Here the CDR3 DNA reads TGTGCCAGCAGCGCGACTACTAACTATGGCTACACCTTC.

This chain uses TRBV5-8 with TRBJ1-5; TRBD1 matches at 12 bases. CDR1 is SGHTS, CDR2 YDEGEE, per germline. The CDR3 runs 15 residues. Germline trimming cut 3 bases from V and 9 bases from J; bases unmatched to any gene: 7. DNA for the CDR3: TGTGCCAGCAGCTCGCCGGGACAGGGGGCTTGGCCCCAGCATTTT. Residues: CASSSPGQGAWPQHF.

The V call is TRBV6-1, the J call TRBJ2-3; 9 bases map to TRBD2. V lost 1 base to trimming and J lost 1 base; unmatched junction nucleotides: 3. This CDR3 comprises 16 residues. Per the germline V gene, CDR1 is MNHNS and CDR2 is SASEGT. CDR3 nucleotides: TGTGCCAGCAGTGAAGGATTAGCGGGGGGCACAGATACGCAGTATTTT. Amino acids: CASSEGLAGGTDTQYF.

V is TRBV4-3 and J is TRBJ2-4; D is uncertain. Germline V gives CDR1 LGHNA, CDR2 YSLEER. V lost 0 bases, J lost 0 bases, and 6 bases lay in between. The CDR3 has 15 amino acids. In DNA, the CDR3 is TGCGCCAGCAGCCAAGATGGGCTAGCCAAAAACATTCAGTACTTC. It specifies CASSQDGLAKNIQYF.

This chain connects TRBV6-1 to TRBJ2-1; D ambiguous. The CDR3 is 16 residues long. In germline, CDR1 is MNHNS, CDR2 SASEGT. Trimming took off 2 bases at V and 2 bases at J, with 13 bases between the two ends. The chain's CDR3 is CASSEYRVGAYNEQFF. CDR3 coding DNA: TGTGCCAGCAGTGAATATCGGGTTGGAGCCTACAATGAGCAGTTCTTC.

Only one count was recorded for this clone. The rearrangement links TRBV27 to TRBJ1-1; D is possibly TRBD1 (6 bases). The CDR3 spans 12 residues. Germline V gene sequence: CDR1 MNHEY, CDR2 SMNVEV (reference sequence). Trimming stripped 2 bases from V and 11 bases from J, with 12 bases between. DNA of the CDR3: TGTGCCAGCAGTTTAGGCGGGGGGCATGCTTTCTTT. It codes for CASSLGGGHAFF.

The rearrangement links TRBV14 to TRBJ2-2, with 9 bases aligning to TRBD1. There are 16 residues in the CDR3. Germline CDR1 and CDR2: SGHDN and FVKESK. Germline trimming cut 1 base from V and 5 bases from J; bases unmatched to any gene: 5. CDR3 amino acids: CASSQALGTGTGELFF. In DNA form, the CDR3 reads TGTGCCAGCAGCCAAGCTCTAGGGACAGGGACCGGGGAGCTGTTTTTT.

The chain combines TRBV5-4 with TRBJ2-3; 15 nucleotides match TRBD2. The CDR3 covers 17 residues. V was clipped by 4 bases and J by 10 bases; unmatched bases: 13. Germline V gene data show CDR1 as SGHNT and CDR2 as YYREEE (reference sequence). The chain's CDR3 is CASSPTRTSGGASPQYF. The DNA for the CDR3 is TGTGCCAGCAGCCCAACTAGGACTAGCGGGGGGGCCTCTCCGCAGTATTTT.

As to this clone: Germline is not matched at one junction end, which may reflect a read error. V is TRBV19 and J is TRBJ1-6; no clear D. The CDR3 sequence is 13 residues long. CDR1 is LNHDA, CDR2 SQIVND, per germline (reference sequence). This CDR3 is CASSGSFNSPLHF. The CDR3 bases are TGTGCCAGTAGCGGGTCCTTTAATTCACCCCTCCACTTT.

V and J are TRBV12-3 or TRBV12-4 and TRBJ1-5; no reliable D call. Trimming removed 6 bases from V and 4 bases from J, with 10 bases in between. The CDR3 covers 13 residues. This chain's CDR3 is CASSLRENQPQHF. As DNA, the CDR3 is TGTGCCAGCAGCCTCCGGGAGAATCAGCCCCAGCATTTT.